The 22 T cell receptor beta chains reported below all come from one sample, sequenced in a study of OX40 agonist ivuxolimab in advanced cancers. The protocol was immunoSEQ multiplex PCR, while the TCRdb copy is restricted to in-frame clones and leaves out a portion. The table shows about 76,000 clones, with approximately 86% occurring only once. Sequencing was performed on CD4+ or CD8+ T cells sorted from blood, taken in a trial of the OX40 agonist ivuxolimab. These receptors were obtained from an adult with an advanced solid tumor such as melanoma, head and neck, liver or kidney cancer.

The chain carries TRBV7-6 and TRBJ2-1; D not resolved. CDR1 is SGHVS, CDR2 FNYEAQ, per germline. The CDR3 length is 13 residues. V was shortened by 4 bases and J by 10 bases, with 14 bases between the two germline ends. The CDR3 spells CASSSSPPTEQFF. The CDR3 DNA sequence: TGTGCCAGCAGCTCGTCCCCCCCCACAGAGCAGTTCTTC.

This CDR3 reads CASSFFTVPGLAFEQYF. The CDR3 region has the DNA TGTGCCAGCAGCTTCTTTACGGTCCCGGGACTAGCGTTCGAGCAGTACTTC. The chain uses TRBV13 and TRBJ2-7; the match to TRBD2 covers 10 bases. The V gene's germline CDR1 is PRHDT and CDR2 FYEKMQ (reference sequence). This CDR3 comprises 17 residues. V shed 3 bases and J 6 bases; nucleotides not matched to a gene: 14.

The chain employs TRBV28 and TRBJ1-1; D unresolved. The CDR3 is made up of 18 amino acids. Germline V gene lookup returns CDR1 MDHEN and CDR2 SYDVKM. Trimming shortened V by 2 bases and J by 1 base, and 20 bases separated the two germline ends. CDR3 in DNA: TGTGCCAGCAGTTTACTCGATTGGAGAAGCCTCAGGAACACTGAAGCTTTCTTT. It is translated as CASSLLDWRSLRNTEAFF.

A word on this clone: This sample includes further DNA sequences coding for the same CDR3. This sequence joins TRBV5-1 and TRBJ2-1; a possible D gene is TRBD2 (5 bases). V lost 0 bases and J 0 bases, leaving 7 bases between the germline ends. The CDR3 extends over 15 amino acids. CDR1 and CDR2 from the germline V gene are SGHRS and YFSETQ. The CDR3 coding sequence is TGCGCCAGCAGCTTGGGAGGGAGCTCCTACAATGAGCAGTTCTTC. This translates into CASSLGGSSYNEQFF.

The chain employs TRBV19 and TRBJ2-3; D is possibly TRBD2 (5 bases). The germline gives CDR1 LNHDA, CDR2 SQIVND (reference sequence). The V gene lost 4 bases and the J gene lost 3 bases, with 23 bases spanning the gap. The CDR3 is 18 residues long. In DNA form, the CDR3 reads TGTGCCAGTAGTAGGGATAAGAGCGGAACTAGTTCAACAGATACGCAGTATTTT. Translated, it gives CASSRDKSGTSSTDTQYF.

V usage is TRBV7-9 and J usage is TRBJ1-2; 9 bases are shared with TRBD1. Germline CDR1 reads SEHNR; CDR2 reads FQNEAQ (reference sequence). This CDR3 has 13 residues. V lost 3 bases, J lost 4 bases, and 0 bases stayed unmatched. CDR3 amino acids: CASSLGQGYGYTF. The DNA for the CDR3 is TGTGCCAGCAGCTTGGGACAGGGCTATGGCTACACCTTC.

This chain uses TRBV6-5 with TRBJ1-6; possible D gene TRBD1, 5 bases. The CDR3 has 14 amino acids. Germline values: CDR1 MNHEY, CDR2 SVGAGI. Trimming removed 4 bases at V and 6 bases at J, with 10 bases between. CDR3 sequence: CASSFQGPNSPLHF. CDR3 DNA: TGTGCCAGCAGTTTCCAGGGACCTAATTCACCCCTCCACTTT.

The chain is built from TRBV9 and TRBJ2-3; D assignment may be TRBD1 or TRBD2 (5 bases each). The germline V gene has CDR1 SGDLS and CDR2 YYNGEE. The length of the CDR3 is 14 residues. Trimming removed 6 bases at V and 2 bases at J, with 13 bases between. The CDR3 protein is CASTLGTNTDTQYF. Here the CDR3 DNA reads TGTGCCAGCACCCTTGGGACCAACACAGATACGCAGTATTTT.

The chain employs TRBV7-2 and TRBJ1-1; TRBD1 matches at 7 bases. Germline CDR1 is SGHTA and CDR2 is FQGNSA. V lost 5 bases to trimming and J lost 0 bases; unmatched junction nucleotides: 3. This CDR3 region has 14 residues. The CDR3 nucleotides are TGTGCCAGCAGCCAGGGACAGATGAACACTGAAGCTTTCTTT. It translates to CASSQGQMNTEAFF. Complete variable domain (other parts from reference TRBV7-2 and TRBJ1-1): GAGVSQSPSNKVTEKGKDVELRCDPISGHTALYWYRQSLGQGLEFLIYFQGNSAPDKSGLPSDRFSAERTGGSVSTLTIQRTQQEDSAVYLCASSQGQMNTEAFFGQGTRLTVV.

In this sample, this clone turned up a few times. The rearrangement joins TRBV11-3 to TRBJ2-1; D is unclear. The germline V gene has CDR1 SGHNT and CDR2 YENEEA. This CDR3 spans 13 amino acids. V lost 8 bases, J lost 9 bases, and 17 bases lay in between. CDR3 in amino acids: CASSELGVSEQFF. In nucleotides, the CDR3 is TGTGCCAGCTCGGAGTTGGGTGTCAGTGAGCAGTTCTTC.

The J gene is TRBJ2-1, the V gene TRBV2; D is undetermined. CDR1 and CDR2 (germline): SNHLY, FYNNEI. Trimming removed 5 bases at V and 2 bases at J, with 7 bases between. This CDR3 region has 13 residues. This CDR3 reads CASSREPYNEQFF. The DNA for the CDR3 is TGTGCCAGCAGTCGTGAGCCCTACAATGAGCAGTTCTTC.

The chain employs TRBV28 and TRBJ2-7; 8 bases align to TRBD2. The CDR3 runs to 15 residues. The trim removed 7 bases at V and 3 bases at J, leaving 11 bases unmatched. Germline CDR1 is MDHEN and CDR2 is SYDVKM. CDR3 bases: TGTGCCAGCACCGTCGGGCGGGGGGTCCTCTACGAGCAGTACTTC. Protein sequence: CASTVGRGVLYEQYF. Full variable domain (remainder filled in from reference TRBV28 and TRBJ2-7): DVKVTQSSRYLVKRTGEKVFLECVQDMDHENMFWYRQDPGLGLRLIYFSYDVKMKEKGDIPEGYSVSREKKERFSLILESASTNQTSMYLCASTVGRGVLYEQYFGPGTRLTVT.

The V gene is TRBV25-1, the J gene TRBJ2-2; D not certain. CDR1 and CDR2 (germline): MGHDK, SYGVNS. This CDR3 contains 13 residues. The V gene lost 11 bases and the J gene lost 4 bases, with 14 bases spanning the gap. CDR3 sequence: CAFQTRGTGELFF. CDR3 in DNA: TGTGCCTTCCAGACTCGTGGCACCGGGGAGCTGTTTTTT.

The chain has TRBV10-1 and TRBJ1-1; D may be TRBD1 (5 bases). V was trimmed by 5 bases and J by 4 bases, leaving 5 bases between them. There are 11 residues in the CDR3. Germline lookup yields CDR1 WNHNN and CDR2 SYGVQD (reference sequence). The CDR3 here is CASSRGTEAFF. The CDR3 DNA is TGCGCCAGCAGTAGGGGCACTGAAGCTTTCTTT.

The CDR3 DNA follows: TGCGCCAGCAGCCAAGAGGGGGACCGCTCCTACGAGCAGTACTTC. It is translated as CASSQEGDRSYEQYF. V and J are TRBV4-1 and TRBJ2-7, with D perhaps being TRBD1 or TRBD2 (5 bases each). V was pared by 0 bases and J by 0 bases, with 9 bases between. This CDR3 has 15 residues. Germline CDR1 MGHRA, CDR2 YSYEKL.

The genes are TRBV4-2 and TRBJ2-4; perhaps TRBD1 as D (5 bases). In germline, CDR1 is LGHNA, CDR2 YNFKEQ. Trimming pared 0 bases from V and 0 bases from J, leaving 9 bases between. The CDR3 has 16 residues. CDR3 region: CASSQDRALAKNIQYF. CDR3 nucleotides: TGTGCCAGCAGCCAAGACAGGGCCCTAGCCAAAAACATTCAGTACTTC.

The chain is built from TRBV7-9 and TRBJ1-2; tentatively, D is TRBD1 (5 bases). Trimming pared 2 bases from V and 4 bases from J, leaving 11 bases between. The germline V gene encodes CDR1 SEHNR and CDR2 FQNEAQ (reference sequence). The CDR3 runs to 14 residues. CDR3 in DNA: TGTGCCAGCAGCTTATTTGGGGGAACCTATGGCTACACCTTC. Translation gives CASSLFGGTYGYTF. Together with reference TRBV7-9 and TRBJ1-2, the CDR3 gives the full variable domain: DTGVSQNPRHKITKRGQNVTFRCDPISEHNRLYWYRQTLGQGPEFLTYFQNEAQLEKSRLLSDRFSAERPKGSFSTLEIQRTEQGDSAMYLCASSLFGGTYGYTFGSGTRLTVV.

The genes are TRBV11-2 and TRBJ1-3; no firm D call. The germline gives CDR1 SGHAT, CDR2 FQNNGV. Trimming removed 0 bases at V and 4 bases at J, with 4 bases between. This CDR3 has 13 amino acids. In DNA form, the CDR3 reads TGTGCCAGCAGCTTAGACAGAGGAAACACCATATATTTT. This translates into CASSLDRGNTIYF.

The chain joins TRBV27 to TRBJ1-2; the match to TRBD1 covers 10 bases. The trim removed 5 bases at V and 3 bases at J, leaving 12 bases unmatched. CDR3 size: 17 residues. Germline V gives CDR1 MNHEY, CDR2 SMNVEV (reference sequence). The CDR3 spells CASSQGSGTGVHYGYTF. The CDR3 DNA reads TGTGCCAGCAGTCAGGGGTCCGGGACAGGGGTCCACTATGGCTACACCTTC.

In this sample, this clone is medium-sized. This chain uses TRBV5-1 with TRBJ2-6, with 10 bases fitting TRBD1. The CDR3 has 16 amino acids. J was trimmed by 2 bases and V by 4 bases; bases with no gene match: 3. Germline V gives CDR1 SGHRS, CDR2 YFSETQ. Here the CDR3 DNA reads TGCGCCAGCAGCACCGGGACAGGGGCTGGGGCCAACGTCCTGACTTTC. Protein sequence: CASSTGTGAGANVLTF.

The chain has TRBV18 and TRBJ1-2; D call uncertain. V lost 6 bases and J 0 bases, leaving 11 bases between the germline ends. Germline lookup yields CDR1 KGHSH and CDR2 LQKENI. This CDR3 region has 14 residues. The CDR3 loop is CASSPSTANYGYTF. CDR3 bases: TGTGCCAGCTCCCCCTCCACGGCTAACTATGGCTACACCTTC. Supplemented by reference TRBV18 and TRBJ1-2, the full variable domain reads NAGVMQNPRHLVRRRGQEARLRCSPMKGHSHVYWYRQLPEEGLKFMVYLQKENIIDESGMPKERFSAEFPKEGPSILRIQQVVRGDSAAYFCASSPSTANYGYTFGSGTRLTVV.

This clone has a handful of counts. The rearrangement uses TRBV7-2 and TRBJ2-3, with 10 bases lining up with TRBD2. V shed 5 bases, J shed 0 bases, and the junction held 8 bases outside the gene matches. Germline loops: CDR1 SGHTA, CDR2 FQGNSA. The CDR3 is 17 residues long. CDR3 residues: CASSIHRTSGSTDTQYF. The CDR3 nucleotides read TGTGCCAGCAGCATCCACAGGACTAGCGGAAGCACAGATACGCAGTATTTT.